The subject of this entry is one T cell receptor beta chain. After isolation, RNA underwent reverse transcription to generate cDNA as the sequencing template. The data were produced by immunoSEQ multiplex PCR, yet TCRdb's version contains in-frame clones alone and is incomplete. Of 130,000 or so clones listed, approximately 90% were seen once; the top ten hold approximately 13%. CDR1 DFQATT and CDR2 SNEGSKA come from the germline V gene (reference sequence). The CDR3 runs 11 residues. With 0 bases clipped from V and 15 bases from J, the junction kept 5 bases outside the gene matches. The sample belongs to a study of CD8+ T cells in alopecia areata. Treatment specified: oral pan-JAK inhibitor, 5-10 mg twice daily.

The specimen comprised CD8+ T cells sorted from blood, sampled at week 4, from a patient treated with tofacitinib. This sequence joins TRBV20-1 and TRBJ2-1; 7 nucleotides line up with TRBD2. This TCR was sampled from a human donor with alopecia areata. CDR3 in amino acids: CSARDRREWFF. CDR3 in DNA: TGCAGTGCTAGAGATCGGCGGGAGTGGTTCTTC.